The rows below give T cell receptor beta chains drawn from one sample of a study of blood T cell repertoires in COVID-19. Libraries were prepared by immunoSEQ multiplex PCR; TCRdb keeps only in-frame clonotypes and omits some of them. In the table there are over 200,000 clones, about 85% of which are singletons. Material for sequencing was peripheral blood. The receptors derive from a woman at least 80 years old with active or convalescent COVID-19. Both conserved end residues are part of each CDR3. The D gene is left open where the match is weak. Not all rows give a size; the values are once, few, many and, for expanded clones, a class.

v_call	j_call	d_call	clone_size	cdr3_aa	cdr3_nt
TRBV19	TRBJ1-4	TRBD1	once	CASRSTGSNEKLFF	TGTGCCAGTAGATCGACAGGGAGTAATGAAAAACTGTTTTTT
TRBV11-1	TRBJ1-4	.	few	CASSFQDGATNEKLFF	TGTGCCAGCAGCTTCCAGGACGGGGCAACTAATGAAAAACTGTTTTTT
TRBV18	TRBJ1-2	.	.	CASSPPTGSGYTF	TGTGCCAGCTCACCTCCGACAGGATCTGGCTACACCTTC
TRBV5-1	TRBJ2-1	TRBD2	.	CASSSPLGSGSLSYNEQFF	TGCGCCAGCAGCTCCCCCCTAGGTAGCGGGAGCCTTTCCTACAATGAGCAGTTCTTC
TRBV20-1	TRBJ1-1	TRBD1	.	CSAILDRF	TGCAGTGCTATCTTGGACAGGTTT
TRBV28	TRBJ2-1	TRBD2	.	CASSITGGANNEQFF	TGTGCCAGCAGCATAACGGGGGGTGCGAACAATGAGCAGTTCTTC
TRBV27	TRBJ2-2	TRBD1	.	CASRPQGAGAVANTGELFF	TGTGCCAGCAGACCACAGGGGGCCGGGGCGGTGGCGAACACCGGGGAGCTGTTTTTT
TRBV18	TRBJ1-3	TRBD1	.	CASSRGRQGTGNTIYF	TGTGCCAGCTCTCGAGGGCGACAGGGGACTGGAAACACCATATATTTT
TRBV29-1	TRBJ2-1	TRBD1	.	CSVEIGTGGSYNEQFF	TGCAGCGTTGAAATAGGGACAGGGGGCTCCTACAATGAGCAGTTCTTC
TRBV19	TRBJ1-5	.	.	CASSIRTARQPQHF	TGTGCCAGTAGTATTCGGACAGCTAGACAGCCCCAGCATTTT
TRBV9	TRBJ2-5	.	few	CASSVGAGNQETQYF	TGTGCCAGCAGCGTAGGGGCGGGGAACCAAGAGACCCAGTACTTC
TRBV28	TRBJ1-6	TRBD1	.	CASSPRTGGNSPLHF	TGTGCCAGCAGTCCGAGGACAGGGGGTAATTCACCCCTCCACTTT
TRBV3-1/TRBV3-2	TRBJ2-1	.	few	CASSLVGGSYNEQFF	TGTGCCAGCAGCCTCGTCGGCGGCTCCTACAATGAGCAGTTCTTC
TRBV28	TRBJ1-2	TRBD1	.	CASRGTGRVVGGYTF	TGTGCCAGCAGAGGGACAGGGAGAGTCGTGGGTGGCTACACCTTC
TRBV18	TRBJ2-4	.	.	CASSQGERNIQYF	TGTGCCAGCTCACAGGGGGAAAGAAACATTCAGTACTTC
TRBV6-5	TRBJ1-2	TRBD1	once	CASTLRTGWYGYTF	TGTGCCAGCACCCTACGGACAGGGTGGTATGGCTACACCTTC
TRBV6-2/TRBV6-3	TRBJ1-6	.	once	CASSYGGSGGSPLHF	TGTGCCAGCAGTTACGGCGGGAGTGGGGGTTCACCCCTCCACTTT
TRBV19	TRBJ1-2	.	once	CASSTMGASVYGYTF	TGTGCCAGTAGCACCATGGGGGCTTCGGTGTACGGCTACACCTTC
TRBV20-1	TRBJ2-7	.	.	CSASDLADEQYF	TGCAGTGCTAGTGATCTTGCGGACGAGCAGTACTTC
TRBV5-8	TRBJ2-2	.	.	CASSLTQGYTGELFF	TGTGCCAGCAGCCTCACGCAGGGTTACACCGGGGAGCTGTTTTTT
TRBV6-5	TRBJ1-3	.	.	CASSYGGISGNTIYF	TGTGCCAGCAGTTACGGAGGGATATCTGGAAACACCATATATTTT
TRBV18	TRBJ1-1	TRBD1	.	CASSPLSARGFTEAFF	TGTGCCAGCTCACCACTTTCGGCCAGGGGGTTCACTGAAGCTTTCTTT
TRBV27	TRBJ1-1	TRBD1	.	CASRRDRGLGTEAFF	TGTGCCAGCAGGAGGGACAGGGGATTGGGTACTGAAGCTTTCTTT
TRBV21-1	TRBJ1-6	.	.	CASSKAGGHNDASPLHF	TGTGCCAGCAGCAAAGCCGGCGGGCATAATGACGCCTCACCCCTCCACTTT
TRBV7-7	TRBJ1-3	.	.	CASSPGGSPGSGNTIYF	TGTGCTAGCAGCCCGGGGGGTTCCCCGGGGTCTGGAAACACCATATATTTT